This T cell receptor beta chain was obtained from a study of OX40 agonist ivuxolimab in advanced cancers. Across the whole study: A diagnosis of hepatocellular carcinoma, melanoma, renal cell or head and neck cancer was present in dose-escalation patients.

The repertoire was sequenced with immunoSEQ multiplex PCR; TCRdb's copy has only in-frame clones and lacks some. In the table there are fewer than 20,000 clones, around 71% of which are singletons. A word on this clone: Its matching antigen is unknown.

Enrollment shut out patients with autoimmune disease history or systemic immunosuppression. In germline, CDR1 is SGHTA, CDR2 FQGTGA. This CDR3 comprises 14 residues. Deletions cut 5 bases from V and 2 bases from J, with 13 bases between. The study's findings and limits: Clones of CD4+ and CD8+ blood T cells grew by week 6 at doses of 0.1 to 3.0 mg/kg. CD8+ T cells showed, on average, more clonal expansion than CD4+ cells.

The source material was CD4+ or CD8+ T cells sorted from blood, sampled in a trial of the OX40 agonist ivuxolimab. The rearrangement links TRBV7-3 to TRBJ2-7; D tentatively reads TRBD1 or TRBD2 (5 bases each). This receptor was obtained from an adult with an advanced solid tumor such as melanoma, head and neck, liver or kidney cancer. The CDR3 DNA reads TGTGCCAGCAGCCCCCGAGAGGGACCCTACGAGCAGTACTTC. This sequence encodes CASSPREGPYEQYF. The entire variable domain, with the rest obtained from reference TRBV7-3 and TRBJ2-7, is as follows: GAGVSQTPSNKVTEKGKYVELRCDPISGHTALYWYRQSLGQGPEFLIYFQGTGAADDSGLPNDRFFAVRPEGSVSTLKIQRTERGDSAVYLCASSPREGPYEQYFGPGTRLTVT.